Given below is one T cell receptor (beta chain) in context. Its antigen is as yet unknown. Relapse was seen in all patients after autologous stem cell transplantation, and brentuximab vedotin exposure was variable. The sample is drawn from a study of PD-1 blockade in classical Hodgkin lymphoma. Assay: immunoSEQ multiplex PCR; the TCRdb copy retains only in-frame clones and omits some. The sample records tens of thousands of clones, roughly 89% being singletons. The study's findings and limits: CD4+ but not CD8+ TCR diversity rose significantly by C4D1.

Germline loops: CDR1 MNHNS, CDR2 SASEGT. Between the trimmed V and J ends, which lost 10 bases and 6 bases, there was a span of 19 bases. The CDR3 has 14 amino acids. The V gene is TRBV6-1, the J gene TRBJ2-1; tentatively, D is TRBD1 (6 bases). The source is a human donor with classical Hodgkin lymphoma. The sequencing here drew on peripheral blood mononuclear cells (PBMCs), taken before the second cycle of nivolumab. The CDR3, as DNA: TGTGCCATCCAGCTAGGGGGTTGGGTCAATGAGCAGTTCTTC. It is translated as CAIQLGGWVNEQFF.